This entry features one T cell receptor (beta chain) sequence. No antigen is known for it. These data belong to a study of CD8 T cells in Susac syndrome. Whole-study findings and limits: As the study acknowledged, the number of individuals who were part of its TCR sequencing and HLA analysis was relatively small.

Unmatched junction bases numbered 16, after V lost 5 bases and J lost 5 bases. Germline V CDR1 and CDR2: SEHNR, FQNEAQ (reference sequence). CDR3 size: 19 residues. An amount of RNA that ranged from roughly 0.45 to 1 ug was reverse transcribed with random hexamers. An immunoSEQ multiplex PCR amplified TCR beta CDR3 over 54 Vbeta and 13 Jbeta. TCRdb redid the calling of the immunoSEQ multiplex PCR reads with MiXCR, one entry per CDR3 protein. The sample shows about 280,000 distinct CDR3 sequences, about 85% of them seen only once. The T cells that were sequenced for TCR beta were CD8+ and CD4+ cells from blood. The multiple sclerosis controls, all treatment-naive patients, had relapsing-remitting disease that was stable or active.

The receptor was isolated from a human donor with multiple sclerosis. J is TRBJ2-6 and V is TRBV7-9; 9 bases map to TRBD1. Sequenced input: CD8+ T cells from PBMCs. Written as DNA, the CDR3 is TGTGCCAGCAGCCCTCCCCTCGACAGGGGGGTTCTCTGGGCCAACGTCCTGACTTTC. Translated, it gives CASSPPLDRGVLWANVLTF. Variable domain in full (rest from reference TRBV7-9 and TRBJ2-6): DTGVSQNPRHKITKRGQNVTFRCDPISEHNRLYWYRQTLGQGPEFLTYFQNEAQLEKSRLLSDRFSAERPKGSFSTLEIQRTEQGDSAMYLCASSPPLDRGVLWANVLTFGAGSRLTVL.